This paragraph covers one TCR beta chain sequence. Antigen unknown. The data were obtained in a study of shared clonotypes between healthy human individuals. Findings and limits, study-wide: Among donors, clonotype sharing was expected to be affected by sequencing depth. Clonotypes not shared had lower generation probabilities than those common to all four donors.

This CDR3 comprises 17 residues. CDR1 is MNHEY and CDR2 is SMNVEV in the germline V gene (reference sequence). V lost 5 bases and J 0 bases, leaving 14 bases between the germline ends. Assay: immunoSEQ multiplex PCR; the TCRdb copy retains only in-frame clones and omits some. The table has some 1 million clones, 70% to 80% seen once. Sequencing was performed on memory CD4+ T cells sorted from blood. Subset denoted: CD45RA-negative fraction. The TCR comes from a man younger than 35 in good health. This chain uses TRBV27 with TRBJ2-6, with D perhaps matching TRBD1 or TRBD2 (5 bases each). In nucleotides, the CDR3 is TGTGCCAGCAGTATACATGGGACGGCCTCTGGGGCCAACGTCCTGACTTTC. It encodes CASSIHGTASGANVLTF.